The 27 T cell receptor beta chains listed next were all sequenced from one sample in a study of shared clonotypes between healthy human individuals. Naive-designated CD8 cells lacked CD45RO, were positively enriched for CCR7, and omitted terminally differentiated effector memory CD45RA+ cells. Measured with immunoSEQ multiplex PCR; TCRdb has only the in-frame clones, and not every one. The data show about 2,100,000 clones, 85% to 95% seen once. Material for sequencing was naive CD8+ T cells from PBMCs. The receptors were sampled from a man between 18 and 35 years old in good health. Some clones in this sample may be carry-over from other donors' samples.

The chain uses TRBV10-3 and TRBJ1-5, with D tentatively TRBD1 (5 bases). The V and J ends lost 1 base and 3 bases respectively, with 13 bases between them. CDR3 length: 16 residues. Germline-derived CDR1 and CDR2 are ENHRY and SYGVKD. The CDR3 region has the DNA TGTGCCATCAGTGAGTGCAGGGTAGGATTCAATCAGCCCCAGCATTTT. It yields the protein CAISECRVGFNQPQHF.

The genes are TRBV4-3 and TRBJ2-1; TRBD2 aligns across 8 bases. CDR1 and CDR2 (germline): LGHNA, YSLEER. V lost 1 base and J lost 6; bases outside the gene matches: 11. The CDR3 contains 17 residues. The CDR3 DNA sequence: TGCGCCAGCAGCCAAGGGTCTGCAGCGGGAGATTTCAATGAGCAGTTCTTC. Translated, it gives CASSQGSAAGDFNEQFF.

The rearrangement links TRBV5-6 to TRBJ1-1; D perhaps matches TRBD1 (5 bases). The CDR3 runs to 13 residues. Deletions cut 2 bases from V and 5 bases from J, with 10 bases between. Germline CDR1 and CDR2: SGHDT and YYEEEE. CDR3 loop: CASSFWDLTEAFF. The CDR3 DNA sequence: TGTGCCAGCAGCTTCTGGGACTTGACTGAAGCTTTCTTT.

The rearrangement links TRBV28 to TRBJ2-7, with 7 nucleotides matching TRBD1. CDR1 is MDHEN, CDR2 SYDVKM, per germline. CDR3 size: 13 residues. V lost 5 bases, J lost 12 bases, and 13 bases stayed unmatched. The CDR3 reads CASSPATGWFGYF. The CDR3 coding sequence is TGTGCCAGCAGTCCTGCGACAGGGTGGTTTGGGTACTTC. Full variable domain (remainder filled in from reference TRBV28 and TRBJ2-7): DVKVTQSSRYLVKRTGEKVFLECVQDMDHENMFWYRQDPGLGLRLIYFSYDVKMKEKGDIPEGYSVSREKKERFSLILESASTNQTSMYLCASSPATGWFGYFGPGTRLTVT.

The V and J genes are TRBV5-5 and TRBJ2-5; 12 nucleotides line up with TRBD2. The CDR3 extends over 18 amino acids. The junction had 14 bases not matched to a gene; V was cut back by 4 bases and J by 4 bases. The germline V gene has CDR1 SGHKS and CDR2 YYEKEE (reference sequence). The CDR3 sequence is CASSRGRLAGVSRETQYF. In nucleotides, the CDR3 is TGTGCCAGCAGCCGAGGGAGACTAGCGGGAGTATCAAGAGAGACCCAGTACTTC.

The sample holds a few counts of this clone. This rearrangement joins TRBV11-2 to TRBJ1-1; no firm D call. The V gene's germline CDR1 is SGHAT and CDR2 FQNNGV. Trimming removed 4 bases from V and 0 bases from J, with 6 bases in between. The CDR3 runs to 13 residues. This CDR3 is CASSSFMNTEAFF. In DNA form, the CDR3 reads TGTGCCAGCAGCTCATTTATGAACACTGAAGCTTTCTTT.

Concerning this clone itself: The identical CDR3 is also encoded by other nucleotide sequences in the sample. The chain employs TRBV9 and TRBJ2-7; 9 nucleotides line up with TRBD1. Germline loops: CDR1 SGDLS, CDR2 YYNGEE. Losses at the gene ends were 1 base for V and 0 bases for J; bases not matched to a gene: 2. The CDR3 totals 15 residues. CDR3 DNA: TGTGCCAGCAGCGTAACAGGGGGCGGCTCCTACGAGCAGTACTTC. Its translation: CASSVTGGGSYEQYF.

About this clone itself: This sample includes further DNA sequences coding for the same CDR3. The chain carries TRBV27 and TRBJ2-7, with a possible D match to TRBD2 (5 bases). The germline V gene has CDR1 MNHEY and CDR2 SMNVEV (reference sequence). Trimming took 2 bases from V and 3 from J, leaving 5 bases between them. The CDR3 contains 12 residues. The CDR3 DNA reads TGTGCCAGCAGTTTAGAGGGCTACGAGCAGTACTTC. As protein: CASSLEGYEQYF.

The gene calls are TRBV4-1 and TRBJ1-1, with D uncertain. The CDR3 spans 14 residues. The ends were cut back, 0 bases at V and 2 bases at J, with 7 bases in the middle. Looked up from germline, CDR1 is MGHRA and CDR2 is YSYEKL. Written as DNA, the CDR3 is TGCGCCAGCAGCCAAGATGTCACCAACACTGAAGCTTTCTTT. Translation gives CASSQDVTNTEAFF.

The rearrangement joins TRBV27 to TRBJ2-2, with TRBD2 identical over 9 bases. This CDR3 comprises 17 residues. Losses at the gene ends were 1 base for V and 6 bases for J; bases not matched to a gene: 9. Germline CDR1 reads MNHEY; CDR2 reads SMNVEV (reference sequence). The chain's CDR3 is CASSLYAGGMISGELFF. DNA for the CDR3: TGTGCCAGCAGTTTATACGCGGGAGGGATGATTTCCGGGGAGCTGTTTTTT.

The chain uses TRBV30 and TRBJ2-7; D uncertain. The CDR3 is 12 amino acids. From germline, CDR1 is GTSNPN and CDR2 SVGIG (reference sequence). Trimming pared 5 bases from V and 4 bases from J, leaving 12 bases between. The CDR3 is CAWESDLYEQYF. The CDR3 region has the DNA TGTGCCTGGGAGTCCGATTTGTACGAGCAGTACTTC. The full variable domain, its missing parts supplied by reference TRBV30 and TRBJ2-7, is SQTIHQWPATLVQPVGSPLSLECTVEGTSNPNLYWYRQAAGRGLQLLFYSVGIGQISSEVPQNLSASRPQDRQFILSSKKLLLSDSGFYLCAWESDLYEQYFGPGTRLTVT.

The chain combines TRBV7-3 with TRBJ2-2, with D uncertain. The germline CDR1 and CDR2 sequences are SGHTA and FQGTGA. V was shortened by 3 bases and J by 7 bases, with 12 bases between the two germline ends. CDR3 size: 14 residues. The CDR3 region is CASSLRNPNGELFF. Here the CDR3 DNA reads TGTGCCAGCAGCTTGAGGAACCCGAACGGGGAGCTGTTTTTT.

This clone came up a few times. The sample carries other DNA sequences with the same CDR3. DNA of the CDR3: TGTGCCAGCAGTTTAGCGGGAGGGACCTACGAGCAGTACTTC. This gives the protein CASSLAGGTYEQYF. The chain carries TRBV28 and TRBJ2-7; 9 positions match TRBD2. The germline gives CDR1 MDHEN, CDR2 SYDVKM. V dropped 2 bases and J dropped 2; count of bases not matched to a gene: 1. This CDR3 contains 14 residues.

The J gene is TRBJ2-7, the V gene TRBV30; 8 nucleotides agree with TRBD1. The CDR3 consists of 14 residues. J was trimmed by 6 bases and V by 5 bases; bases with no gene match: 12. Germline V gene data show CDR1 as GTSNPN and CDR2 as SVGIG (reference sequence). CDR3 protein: CAWGGTGLLFEQYF. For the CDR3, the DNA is TGTGCCTGGGGTGGGACAGGCCTCTTGTTCGAGCAGTACTTC.

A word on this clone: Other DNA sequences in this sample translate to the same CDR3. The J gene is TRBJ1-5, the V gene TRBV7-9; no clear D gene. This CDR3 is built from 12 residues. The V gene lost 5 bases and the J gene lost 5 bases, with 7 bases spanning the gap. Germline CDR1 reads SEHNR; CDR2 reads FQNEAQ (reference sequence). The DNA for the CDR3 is TGTGCCAGCAGCCTAGGAGATCAGCCCCAGCATTTT. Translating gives CASSLGDQPQHF.

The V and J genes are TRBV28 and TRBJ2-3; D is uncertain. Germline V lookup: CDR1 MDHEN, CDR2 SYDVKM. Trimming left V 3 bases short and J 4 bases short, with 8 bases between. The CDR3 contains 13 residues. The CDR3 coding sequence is TGTGCCAGCAGTTTTACAGATGCAGATACGCAGTATTTT. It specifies CASSFTDADTQYF.

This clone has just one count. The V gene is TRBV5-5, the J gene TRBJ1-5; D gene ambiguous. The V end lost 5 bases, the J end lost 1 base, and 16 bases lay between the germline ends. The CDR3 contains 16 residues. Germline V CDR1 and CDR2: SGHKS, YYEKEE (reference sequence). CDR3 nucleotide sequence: TGTGCCAGCAGTCCTTACGGGTATAGCAGCAATCAGCCCCAGCATTTT. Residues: CASSPYGYSSNQPQHF.

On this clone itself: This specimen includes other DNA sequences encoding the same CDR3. The CDR3 region is CASSRGQSYEQYF. CDR3 bases: TGTGCCAGCAGCCGCGGACAGTCCTACGAGCAGTACTTC. The V call is TRBV28, the J call TRBJ2-7; a weak D match, TRBD1 (6 bases). Trimming stripped 6 bases from V and 1 base from J, with 10 bases between. CDR1 and CDR2 from the germline V gene are MDHEN and SYDVKM. The length of the CDR3 is 13 residues.

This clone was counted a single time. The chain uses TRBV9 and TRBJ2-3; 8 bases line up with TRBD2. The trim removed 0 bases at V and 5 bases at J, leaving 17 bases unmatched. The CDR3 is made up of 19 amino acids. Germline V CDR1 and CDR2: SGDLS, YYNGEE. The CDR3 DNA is TGTGCCAGCAGCGTAGGCGTAGGCCTAGCGGGCGAGGGCGTAGATACGCAGTATTTT. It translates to CASSVGVGLAGEGVDTQYF.

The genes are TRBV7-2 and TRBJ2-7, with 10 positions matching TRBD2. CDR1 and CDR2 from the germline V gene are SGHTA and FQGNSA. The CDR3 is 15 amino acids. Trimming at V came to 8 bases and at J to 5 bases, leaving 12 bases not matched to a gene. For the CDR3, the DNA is TGTGCCAGCCGATCAACCGGGACTAGCGTCCACGAGCAGTACTTC. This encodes CASRSTGTSVHEQYF. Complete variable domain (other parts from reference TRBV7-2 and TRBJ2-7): GAGVSQSPSNKVTEKGKDVELRCDPISGHTALYWYRQSLGQGLEFLIYFQGNSAPDKSGLPSDRFSAERTGGSVSTLTIQRTQQEDSAVYLCASRSTGTSVHEQYFGPGTRLTVT.

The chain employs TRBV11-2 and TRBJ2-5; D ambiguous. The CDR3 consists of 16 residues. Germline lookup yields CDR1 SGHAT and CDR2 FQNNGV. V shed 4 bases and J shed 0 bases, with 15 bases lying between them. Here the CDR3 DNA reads TGTGCCAGCAGCTCGCGATCCGGAGAGTACCAAGAGACCCAGTACTTC. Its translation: CASSSRSGEYQETQYF.

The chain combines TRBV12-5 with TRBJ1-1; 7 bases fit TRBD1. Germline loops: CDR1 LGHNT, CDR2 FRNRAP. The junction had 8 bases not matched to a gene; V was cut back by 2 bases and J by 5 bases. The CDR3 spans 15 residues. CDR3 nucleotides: TGTGCTAGTGGTTTGTTTACAGGGGATAGAACTGAAGCTTTCTTT. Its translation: CASGLFTGDRTEAFF.

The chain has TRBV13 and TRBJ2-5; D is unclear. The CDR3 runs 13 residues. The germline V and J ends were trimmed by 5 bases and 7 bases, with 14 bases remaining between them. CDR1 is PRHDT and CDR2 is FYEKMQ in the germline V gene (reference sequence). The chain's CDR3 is CASSLQRLATQYF. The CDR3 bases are TGTGCCAGCAGCCTCCAGAGGCTGGCGACCCAGTACTTC.

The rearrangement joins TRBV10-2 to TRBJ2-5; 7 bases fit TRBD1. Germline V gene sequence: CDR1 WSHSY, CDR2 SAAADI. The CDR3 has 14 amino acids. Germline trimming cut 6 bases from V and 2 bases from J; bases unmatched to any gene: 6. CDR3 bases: TGCGCCAGCAGACTGACAGGGCGTCAAGAGACCCAGTACTTC. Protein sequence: CASRLTGRQETQYF.

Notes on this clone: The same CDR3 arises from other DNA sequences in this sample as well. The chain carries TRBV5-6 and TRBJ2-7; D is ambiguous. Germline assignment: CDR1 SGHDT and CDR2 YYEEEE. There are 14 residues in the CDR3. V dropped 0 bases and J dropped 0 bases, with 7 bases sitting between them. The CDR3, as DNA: TGTGCCAGCAGCTTGGGCGACAACTCCTACGAGCAGTACTTC. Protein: CASSLGDNSYEQYF.

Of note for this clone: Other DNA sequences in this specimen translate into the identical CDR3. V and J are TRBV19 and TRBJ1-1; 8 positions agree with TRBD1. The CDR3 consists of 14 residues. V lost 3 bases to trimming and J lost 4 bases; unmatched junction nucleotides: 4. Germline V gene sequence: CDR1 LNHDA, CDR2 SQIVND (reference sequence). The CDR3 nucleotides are TGTGCCAGTAGTATTCGTGACAGGGGCACTGAAGCTTTCTTT. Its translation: CASSIRDRGTEAFF.

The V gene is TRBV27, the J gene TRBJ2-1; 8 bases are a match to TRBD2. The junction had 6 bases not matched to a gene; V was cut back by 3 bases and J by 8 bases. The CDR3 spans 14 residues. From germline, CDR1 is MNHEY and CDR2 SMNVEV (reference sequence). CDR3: CASSFAGGFDEQFF. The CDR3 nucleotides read TGTGCCAGCAGTTTCGCGGGAGGTTTCGATGAGCAGTTCTTC.